This T cell receptor beta chain was recovered during a study of regulatory T cells in long-lasting Graves disease. Study-level information: Under 3 months of antithyroid drugs had been taken by newly diagnosed Graves' patients. Study findings and constraints: Among samples with persistent disease, TRBV28, TRBJ1-2 and TRBJ2-5 were favored. Public clonotype sharing was higher in persistent than newly diagnosed patients.

This clonotype was seen repeatedly, ten times or more. What it binds is unknown. The CDR3 runs to 15 residues. CDR1 is ENHRY, CDR2 SYGVKD, per germline. The germline V and J ends were trimmed by 2 bases and 6 bases, with 16 bases remaining between them. Investigators prepared the TCR beta libraries by applying iRepertoire HTBI primers and Arm-PCR of CDR3 regions. A single record per CDR3 protein comes from TCRdb applying MiXCR to the multiplex PCR reads. The table lists about 320,000 distinct CDR3 sequences, about a sixth of them singletons. The time point here: newly diagnosed GD, antithyroid drugs for less than 3 months. Following extraction of RNA from PBMCs, that RNA was used to make the TCR library.

J is TRBJ1-1 and V is TRBV10-3; a weak D match, TRBD1 (5 bases). The specimen was peripheral blood mononuclear cells (PBMCs), collected at new diagnosis, from a patient treated with antithyroid drugs. The sequence came from a female donor with Graves disease. CDR3 residues: CAISENFGGFPEAFF. In DNA, the CDR3 is TGTGCCATCAGTGAGAATTTCGGGGGGTTCCCTGAAGCTTTCTTT.